The clone carrying this TCR beta chain was found once. The Seattle patients, enrolled during active infection, were followed longitudinally. The data are from a study of blood T cell repertoires in COVID-19. Method: immunoSEQ multiplex PCR; TCRdb's copy keeps in-frame clones and lacks some. Seen here are some 180,000 clones, 80% to 85% observed once, and the top ten hold about 7%. The CDR3 runs to 14 residues. The germline gives CDR1 SGHRS, CDR2 YFSETQ. Trimming took off 7 bases at V and 4 bases at J, with 15 bases between the two ends. Sequencing was performed on peripheral blood. The TCR was taken from a woman in her forties with COVID-19, enrolled during active disease. The chain joins TRBV5-1 to TRBJ1-3; D gene ambiguous. CDR3 coding DNA: TGCGCCAGCCGAGAAATACCCTCCGGAAACACCATATATTTT. Residues: CASREIPSGNTIYF.